These 29 T cell receptor beta chains were all obtained from the same sample, sequenced in a study of T cells in Graves' hyperthyroidism and ophthalmopathy. Researchers took RNA transcripts and amplified the TCR beta CDR3 regions from them. The HTBI primer set drove a first-round RT-PCR of the TCR CDR3. One entry per CDR3 protein results from TCRdb running MiXCR on the multiplex PCR reads. The table includes about 740,000 distinct CDR3 sequences, approximately 14% detected once. What was sequenced was blood. These receptors all come from a woman aged 18-29 years with Graves' hyperthyroidism.

This clonotype has a handful of counts. This chain connects TRBV7-2 to TRBJ2-7; TRBD2 aligns across 16 bases. CDR3 length: 16 amino acids. The V and J ends lost 4 bases and 4 bases, in that order; junction bases with no gene match: 4. Germline lookup yields CDR1 SGHTA and CDR2 FQGNSA. The CDR3 protein is CASSWGLAGGFYEQYF. The DNA of the CDR3 is TGTGCCAGCAGCTGGGGACTAGCGGGAGGGTTTTACGAGCAGTACTTC.

About this clonotype: The junction departs from germline at one end; a sequencing error may be responsible. V gene TRBV11-2 combines with J gene TRBJ2-7; possibly TRBD1 for D (6 bases). CDR3 length: 15 amino acids. Germline V gene data show CDR1 as SGHAT and CDR2 as FQNNGV. Here the CDR3 reads CASSLRVTGPYEQYF. CDR3 nucleotide sequence: TGCGCCAGCAGCCTCCGGGTTACAGGGCCCTACGAGCAGTACTTC.

This clonotype was picked up one time. This chain connects TRBV12-3 or TRBV12-4 to TRBJ1-3; a weak D match, TRBD1 (5 bases). There are 15 residues in the CDR3. V gave up 3 bases and J gave up 11 bases, with 20 bases separating them. CDR3 sequence reads: CASSFLGKGEVAIYF. For the CDR3, the DNA is TGTGCCAGCAGTTTCCTAGGTAAAGGGGAGGTGGCCATATATTTT.

This clonotype was counted at least ten times. The V and J genes are TRBV2 and TRBJ1-4; D perhaps matches TRBD1 (6 bases). The ends were cut back, 4 bases at V and 13 bases at J, with 7 bases in the middle. This CDR3 contains 10 residues. CDR1 SNHLY and CDR2 FYNNEI come from the germline V gene. CDR3 residues: CASSADRLFF. The CDR3 region has the DNA TGTGCCAGCAGTGCGGACAGACTGTTTTTT.

This clonotype has ten or more counts. The chain joins TRBV20-1 to TRBJ2-3; maybe TRBD1 (6 bases). CDR3 length: 14 amino acids. Germline lookup yields CDR1 DFQATT and CDR2 SNEGSKA (reference sequence). Trimming removed 3 bases from V and 4 bases from J, with 14 bases in between. CDR3 region: CSARVTGRPDTQYF. In nucleotides, the CDR3 is TGCAGTGCTAGGGTCACAGGGCGGCCAGATACGCAGTATTTT.

The sample holds a few counts of this clonotype. This chain connects TRBV11-3 to TRBJ2-2, with unresolved D. Trimming pared 5 bases from V and 8 bases from J, leaving 21 bases between. The length of the CDR3 is 16 residues. Per germline, CDR1 SGHNT and CDR2 YENEEA. CDR3 coding DNA: TGTGCCAGCAGCCGTGATTCCTATTATGGTCCGGGGGAGCTGTTTTTT. This encodes CASSRDSYYGPGELFF.

This clonotype was detected ten times or more. V gene TRBV9 combines with J gene TRBJ2-7, with 9 bases aligning to TRBD2. The CDR3 covers 14 residues. V shed 1 base, J shed 3 bases, and the junction held 2 bases outside the gene matches. Germline CDR1 is SGDLS and CDR2 is YYNGEE. The CDR3 coding sequence is TGTGCCAGCAGCGTATCAGCGGGGGGCTACGAGCAGTACTTC. Its protein is CASSVSAGGYEQYF.

This clonotype turned up a few times. The V gene is TRBV4-3, the J gene TRBJ2-7; D is uncertain. This CDR3 is built from 15 residues. The germline CDR1 and CDR2 sequences are LGHNA and YSLEER. Trimming shortened V by 0 bases and J by 1 base, and 10 bases separated the two germline ends. CDR3 sequence (DNA): TGCGCCAGCAGCCAAGATCCCGCAGGATCCTACGAGCAGTACTTC. Its translation: CASSQDPAGSYEQYF.

In this sample, this clonotype turned up many times. The chain carries TRBV7-9 and TRBJ2-5; 9 nucleotides align to TRBD2. CDR1 and CDR2 from the germline V gene are SEHNR and FQNEAQ (reference sequence). This CDR3 is built from 15 residues. With 3 bases clipped from V and 4 bases from J, the junction kept 6 bases outside the gene matches. The CDR3 DNA reads as TGTGCCAGCAGCTTGTACTTACTAGCGGGAGAGACCCAGTACTTC. This encodes CASSLYLLAGETQYF.

This clonotype was recorded many times. The V call is TRBV7-2, the J call TRBJ2-7, with D possibly matching TRBD2 (5 bases). CDR1 SGHTA and CDR2 FQGNSA come from the germline V gene. With 1 base removed from V and 6 bases from J, the gap between germline ends came to 10 bases. The CDR3 covers 13 residues. The DNA for the CDR3 is TGTGCCAGCAGCTTAGGGTTTCGGGGCGAGCAGTACTTC. It encodes CASSLGFRGEQYF.

The chain recombines TRBV12-3 or TRBV12-4 with TRBJ2-5; D is undetermined. The CDR3 totals 15 residues. The V end lost 5 bases, the J end lost 5 bases, and 18 bases lay between the germline ends. Written as DNA, the CDR3 is TGTGCCAGCAGTCCGCGTGTGGGGTTCCGGGAGACCCAGTACTTC. The encoded protein is CASSPRVGFRETQYF.

This clonotype has at least ten counts. The chain uses TRBV20-1 and TRBJ2-7; 9 bases map to TRBD2. The CDR3 is 19 amino acids. Losses at the gene ends were 0 bases for V and 0 bases for J; bases not matched to a gene: 15. The V gene's germline CDR1 is DFQATT and CDR2 SNEGSKA (reference sequence). DNA of the CDR3: TGCAGTGCTAGAGATGGCGGCGGGAGGGCCGTCTTCGGCTCCTACGAGCAGTACTTC. Amino acids: CSARDGGGRAVFGSYEQYF.

This clonotype showed up many times. This sequence joins TRBV2 and TRBJ1-1, with TRBD1 as a possible D gene (5 bases). This CDR3 is 14 amino acids long. Per the germline V gene, CDR1 is SNHLY and CDR2 is FYNNEI. Trimming stripped 0 bases from V and 4 bases from J, with 9 bases between. The DNA of the CDR3 is TGTGCCAGCAGTGAAGCGATTGGGGGCACTGAAGCTTTCTTT. Residues: CASSEAIGGTEAFF.

The rearrangement links TRBV18 to TRBJ2-2; D remains unclear. Germline CDR1 KGHSH, CDR2 LQKENI. Trimming cost V 4 bases and J 1 base, with 13 bases left between them. The CDR3 contains 16 residues. The CDR3 nucleotides are TGTGCCAGCTCACGGCTGTCTTCAGGGAACACCGGGGAGCTGTTTTTT. Protein sequence: CASSRLSSGNTGELFF.

This clonotype turned up a few times. V gene TRBV20-1 combines with J gene TRBJ2-3; 13 positions match TRBD2. Unmatched junction bases numbered 6, after V lost 3 bases and J lost 0 bases. The CDR3 consists of 17 residues. CDR1 and CDR2 (germline): DFQATT, SNEGSKA (reference sequence). The CDR3, as DNA: TGCAGTGCTAGGGGACTAGCGGGGACTTCTAGCACAGATACGCAGTATTTT. Amino acid sequence: CSARGLAGTSSTDTQYF.

This chain uses TRBV7-8 with TRBJ1-5, with D unresolved. Germline lookup yields CDR1 SGHVS and CDR2 FQNEAQ. V lost 5 bases and J lost 3, with 11 bases in between. This CDR3 has 14 amino acids. CDR3 bases: TGTGCCAGCAGCCCCGACTACTTCAATCAGCCCCAGCATTTT. It codes for CASSPDYFNQPQHF. Based on the CDR3 plus reference TRBV7-8 and TRBJ1-5, the full variable domain is GAGVSQSPRYKVAKRGQDVALRCDPISGHVSLFWYQQALGQGPEFLTYFQNEAQLDKSGLPSDRFFAERPEGSVSTLKIQRTQQEDSAVYLCASSPDYFNQPQHFGDGTRLSIL.

In its sample, this clonotype was seen a few times. V gene TRBV5-1 combines with J gene TRBJ2-2, with TRBD1 identical over 10 bases. The CDR3 runs to 17 residues. The J segment lost 2 bases and the V segment lost 4 bases, leaving 8 bases of the junction unmatched. Germline V gene data show CDR1 as SGHRS and CDR2 as YFSETQ. The CDR3 loop is CASSSRGTGVNTGELFF. The CDR3 DNA follows: TGCGCCAGCAGCAGTCGAGGGACAGGGGTTAACACCGGGGAGCTGTTTTTT.

This clonotype was seen many times. The V and J genes are TRBV20-1 and TRBJ1-4; D uncertain. Germline V gene sequence: CDR1 DFQATT, CDR2 SNEGSKA (reference sequence). The length of the CDR3 is 15 residues. V was trimmed by 1 base and J by 4 bases, leaving 13 bases between them. CDR3 amino acids: CSARGSGSVNEKLFF. CDR3 sequence (DNA): TGCAGTGCTAGAGGGAGTGGGAGCGTTAATGAAAAACTGTTTTTT.

V gene TRBV4-1 combines with J gene TRBJ1-1; D is perhaps TRBD1 (5 bases). CDR1 and CDR2 from the germline V gene are MGHRA and YSYEKL. The V and J ends lost 0 bases and 6 bases respectively, with 14 bases between them. The CDR3 extends over 15 amino acids. CDR3 amino acids: CASSQDRVWDPEAFF. The CDR3, as DNA: TGCGCCAGCAGCCAAGACAGGGTTTGGGACCCTGAAGCTTTCTTT.

There are many counts of this clonotype. The chain has TRBV20-1 and TRBJ2-1, with D unresolved. V was pared by 3 bases and J by 3 bases, with 6 bases between. CDR3 length equals 12 residues. The germline V gene has CDR1 DFQATT and CDR2 SNEGSKA (reference sequence). Here the CDR3 DNA reads TGCAGTGCTAGTCTCCGCTACAATGAGCAGTTCTTC. Translating it yields CSASLRYNEQFF.

V usage is TRBV25-1 and J usage is TRBJ2-7, with a weak D call TRBD2 (5 bases). V lost 8 bases and J lost 2, with 16 bases in between. The germline V gene encodes CDR1 MGHDK and CDR2 SYGVNS. CDR3 length: 14 amino acids. The CDR3 nucleotides read TGTGCCAGCGCCAGAGGGAACCCTCCCTACGAGCAGTACTTC. Translated: CASARGNPPYEQYF.

This clonotype was counted ten times or more. This rearrangement joins TRBV24-1 to TRBJ2-3, with TRBD1 matching over 10 bases. CDR3 length: 14 residues. Germline V lookup: CDR1 KGHDR, CDR2 SFDVKD. The J segment lost 1 base and the V segment lost 9 bases, leaving 3 bases of the junction unmatched. The CDR3 region has the DNA TGTGCCACCTCGGGGACAGGGGGCACAGATACGCAGTATTTT. Translation: CATSGTGGTDTQYF.

This clonotype was seen repeatedly, ten times or more. The chain combines TRBV7-9 with TRBJ1-5; no firm D call. Deletions cut 5 bases from V and 7 bases from J, with 18 bases between. CDR3 size: 15 residues. Germline lookup yields CDR1 SEHNR and CDR2 FQNEAQ (reference sequence). The CDR3 bases are TGTGCCAGCAGCCCAGCCGTGGGCGCGGGCCAGCCCCAGCATTTT. Amino acid sequence: CASSPAVGAGQPQHF.

This clonotype was seen many times. The V and J genes are TRBV7-9 and TRBJ2-7; D tentatively reads TRBD1 or TRBD2 (5 bases each). Germline-derived CDR1 and CDR2 are SEHNR and FQNEAQ (reference sequence). The CDR3 loop spans 15 amino acids. V lost 3 bases to trimming and J lost 1 base, with 13 bases between them. The CDR3 sequence is CASSFRGDLSYEQYF. CDR3 DNA: TGTGCCAGCAGCTTCAGAGGGGACCTTTCCTACGAGCAGTACTTC.

This clonotype was counted ten times or more. This sequence joins TRBV7-2 and TRBJ2-6, with unresolved D. The CDR3 totals 15 residues. Germline assignment: CDR1 SGHTA and CDR2 FQGNSA. Trimming shortened V by 1 base and J by 1 base, and 5 bases separated the two germline ends. For the CDR3, the DNA is TGTGCCAGCAGCTTAGTGTTTTCTGGGGCCAACGTCCTGACTTTC. This encodes CASSLVFSGANVLTF.

This rearrangement joins TRBV19 to TRBJ1-5, with D unclear. Germline V gene sequence: CDR1 LNHDA, CDR2 SQIVND (reference sequence). V was trimmed by 3 bases and J by 0 bases, leaving 9 bases between them. The CDR3 is 15 amino acids. The CDR3 protein is CASSIRLYSNQPQHF. The CDR3 DNA follows: TGTGCCAGTAGTATCCGACTGTATAGCAATCAGCCCCAGCATTTT.

Many counts were recorded for this clonotype. This chain joins TRBV15 and TRBJ2-1, with 10 bases matching TRBD2. V shed 5 bases, J shed 8 bases, and the junction held 12 bases outside the gene matches. The CDR3 spans 16 residues. Germline lookup yields CDR1 LNHNV and CDR2 YYDKDF (reference sequence). The CDR3: CATSPGTSGNKYEQFF. In DNA, the CDR3 is TGTGCCACCAGCCCCGGAACTAGCGGGAATAAGTATGAGCAGTTCTTC.

This clonotype was seen ten or more times. The rearrangement uses TRBV29-1 and TRBJ2-2; TRBD1 matches 8 bases. The CDR3 covers 15 residues. Germline V CDR1 and CDR2: SQVTM, ANQGSEA. J lost 1 base, V lost 7 bases, and 8 bases had no gene match. The chain's CDR3 is CSAEGDRRNTGELFF. As DNA, the CDR3 is TGCAGCGCGGAGGGGGACAGGAGGAACACCGGGGAGCTGTTTTTT.

This clonotype was picked up many times. The CDR3 loop reads CSARGTGYYGYTF. CDR3 coding DNA: TGCAGTGCTAGAGGCACTGGATACTATGGCTACACCTTC. The genes are TRBV20-1 and TRBJ1-2; no clear D gene. Germline-derived CDR1 and CDR2 are DFQATT and SNEGSKA (reference sequence). CDR3 length: 13 residues. V was shortened by 1 base and J by 3 bases, with 9 bases between the two germline ends.